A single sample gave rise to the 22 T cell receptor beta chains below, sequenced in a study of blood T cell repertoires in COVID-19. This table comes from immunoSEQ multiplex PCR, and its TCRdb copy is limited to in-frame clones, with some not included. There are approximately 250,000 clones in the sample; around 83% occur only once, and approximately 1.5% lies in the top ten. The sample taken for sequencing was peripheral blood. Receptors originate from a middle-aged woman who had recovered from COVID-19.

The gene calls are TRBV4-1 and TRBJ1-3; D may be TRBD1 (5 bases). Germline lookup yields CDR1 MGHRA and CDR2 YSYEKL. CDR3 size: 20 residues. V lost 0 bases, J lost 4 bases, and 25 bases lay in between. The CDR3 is CASSQDASTVWASRGNTIYF. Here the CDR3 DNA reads TGCGCCAGCAGCCAAGATGCCTCGACAGTATGGGCATCGAGAGGAAACACCATATATTTT.

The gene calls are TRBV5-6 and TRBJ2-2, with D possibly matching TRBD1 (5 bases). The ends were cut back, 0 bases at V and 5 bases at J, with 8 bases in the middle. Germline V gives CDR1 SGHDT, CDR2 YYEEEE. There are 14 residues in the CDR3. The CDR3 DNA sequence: TGTGCCAGCAGCTTGGTCGCAGGGACCGGGGAGCTGTTTTTT. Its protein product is CASSLVAGTGELFF. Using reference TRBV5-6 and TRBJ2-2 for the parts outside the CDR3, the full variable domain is DAGVTQSPTHLIKTRGQQVTLRCSPKSGHDTVSWYQQALGQGPQFIFQYYEEEERQRGNFPDRFSGHQFPNYSSELNVNALLLGDSALYLCASSLVAGTGELFFGEGSRLTVL.

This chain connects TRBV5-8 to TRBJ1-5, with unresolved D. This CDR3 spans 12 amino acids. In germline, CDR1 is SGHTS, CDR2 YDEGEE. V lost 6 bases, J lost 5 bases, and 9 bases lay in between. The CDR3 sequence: CASTQDYQPQHF. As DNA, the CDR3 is TGTGCCAGCACCCAGGATTATCAGCCCCAGCATTTT.

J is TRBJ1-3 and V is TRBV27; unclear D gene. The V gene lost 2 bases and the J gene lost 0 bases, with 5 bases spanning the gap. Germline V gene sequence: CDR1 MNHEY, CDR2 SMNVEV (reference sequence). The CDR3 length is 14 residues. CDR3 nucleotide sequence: TGTGCCAGCAGTTTACGGGGCTCTGGAAACACCATATATTTT. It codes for CASSLRGSGNTIYF.

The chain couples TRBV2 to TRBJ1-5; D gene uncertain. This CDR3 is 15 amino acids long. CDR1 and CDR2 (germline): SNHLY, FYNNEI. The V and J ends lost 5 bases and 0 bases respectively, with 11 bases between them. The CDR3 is CASSRSSDSNQPQHF. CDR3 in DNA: TGTGCCAGCAGTAGGTCAAGCGATAGCAATCAGCCCCAGCATTTT. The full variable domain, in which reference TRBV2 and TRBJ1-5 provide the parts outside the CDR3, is EPEVTQTPSHQVTQMGQEVILRCVPISNHLYFYWYRQILGQKVEFLVSFYNNEISEKSEIFDDQFSVERPDGSNFTLKIRSTKLEDSAMYFCASSRSSDSNQPQHFGDGTRLSIL.

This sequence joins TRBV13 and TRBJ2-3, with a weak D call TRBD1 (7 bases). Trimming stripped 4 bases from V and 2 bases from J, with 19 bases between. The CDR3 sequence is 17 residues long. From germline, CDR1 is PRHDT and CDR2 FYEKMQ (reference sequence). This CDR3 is CASSSFQGGGYTDTQYF. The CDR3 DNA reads TGTGCCAGCAGCTCATTTCAGGGGGGCGGCTACACAGATACGCAGTATTTT. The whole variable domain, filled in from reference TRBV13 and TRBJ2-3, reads AAGVIQSPRHLIKEKRETATLKCYPIPRHDTVYWYQQGPGQDPQFLISFYEKMQSDKGSIPDRFSAQQFSDYHSELNMSSLELGDSALYFCASSSFQGGGYTDTQYFGPGTRLTVL.

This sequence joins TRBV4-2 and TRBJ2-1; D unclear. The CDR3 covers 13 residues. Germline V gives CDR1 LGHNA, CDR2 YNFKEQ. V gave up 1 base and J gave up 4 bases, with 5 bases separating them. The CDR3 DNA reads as TGTGCCAGCAGCCAAGTAGTTTACAATGAGCAGTTCTTC. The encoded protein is CASSQVVYNEQFF.

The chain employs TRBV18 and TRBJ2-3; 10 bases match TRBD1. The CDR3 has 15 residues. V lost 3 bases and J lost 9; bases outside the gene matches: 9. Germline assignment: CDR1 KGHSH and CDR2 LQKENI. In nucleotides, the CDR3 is TGTGCCAGCTCACCGCAACGGGACAGGGGTTTCACGCAGTATTTT. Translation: CASSPQRDRGFTQYF.

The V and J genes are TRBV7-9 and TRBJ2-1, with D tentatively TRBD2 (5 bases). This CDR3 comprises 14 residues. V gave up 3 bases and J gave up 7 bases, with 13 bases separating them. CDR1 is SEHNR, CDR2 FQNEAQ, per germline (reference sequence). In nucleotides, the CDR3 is TGTGCCAGCAGCTTCACCAGCGGAGGAAATGAGCAGTTCTTC. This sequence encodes CASSFTSGGNEQFF. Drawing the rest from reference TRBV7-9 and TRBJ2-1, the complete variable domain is DTGVSQNPRHKITKRGQNVTFRCDPISEHNRLYWYRQTLGQGPEFLTYFQNEAQLEKSRLLSDRFSAERPKGSFSTLEIQRTEQGDSAMYLCASSFTSGGNEQFFGPGTRLTVL.

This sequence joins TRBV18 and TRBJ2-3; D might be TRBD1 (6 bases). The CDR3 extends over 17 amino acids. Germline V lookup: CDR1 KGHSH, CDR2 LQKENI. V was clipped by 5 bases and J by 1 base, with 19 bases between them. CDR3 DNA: TGTGCCAGCTCATGGGACATACAGGGTAGCGGCACAGATACGCAGTATTTT. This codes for CASSWDIQGSGTDTQYF.

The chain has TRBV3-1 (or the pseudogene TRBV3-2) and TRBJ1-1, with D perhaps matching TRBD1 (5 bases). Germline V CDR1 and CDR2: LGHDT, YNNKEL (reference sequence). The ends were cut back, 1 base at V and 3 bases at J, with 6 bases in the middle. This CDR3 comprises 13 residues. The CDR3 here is CASSQGGDTEAFF. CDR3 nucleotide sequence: TGTGCCAGCAGCCAAGGGGGGGACACTGAAGCTTTCTTT.

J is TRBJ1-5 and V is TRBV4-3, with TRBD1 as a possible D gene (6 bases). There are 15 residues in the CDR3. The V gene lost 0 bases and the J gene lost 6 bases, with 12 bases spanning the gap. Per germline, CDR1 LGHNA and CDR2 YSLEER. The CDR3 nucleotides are TGCGCCAGCAGCCAAGAGGGGGGGCCCGGTCAGCCCCAGCATTTT. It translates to CASSQEGGPGQPQHF.

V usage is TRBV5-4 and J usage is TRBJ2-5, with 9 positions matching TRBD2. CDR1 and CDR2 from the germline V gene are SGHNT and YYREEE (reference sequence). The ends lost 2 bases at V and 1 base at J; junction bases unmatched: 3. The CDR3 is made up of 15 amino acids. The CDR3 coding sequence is TGTGCCAGCAGCTTCTCTAGCGGGGTCCAAGAGACCCAGTACTTC. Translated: CASSFSSGVQETQYF.

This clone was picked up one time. In DNA form, the CDR3 reads TGTGCCAGCAGCTTCGGGGGTTACACCGGGGAGCTGTTTTTT. As protein: CASSFGGYTGELFF. This chain uses TRBV11-2 with TRBJ2-2, with D possibly TRBD2 on 6 matching bases. The CDR3 runs 14 residues. The germline V gene encodes CDR1 SGHAT and CDR2 FQNNGV. The ends were cut back, 3 bases at V and 3 bases at J, with 8 bases in the middle.

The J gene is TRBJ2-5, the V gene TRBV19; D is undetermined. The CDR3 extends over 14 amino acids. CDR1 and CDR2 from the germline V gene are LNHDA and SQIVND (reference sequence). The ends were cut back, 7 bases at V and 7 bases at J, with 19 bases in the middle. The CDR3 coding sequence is TGTGCCAGTAAGGTCGCAGGTGGTTCCGGGACCCAGTACTTC. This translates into CASKVAGGSGTQYF.

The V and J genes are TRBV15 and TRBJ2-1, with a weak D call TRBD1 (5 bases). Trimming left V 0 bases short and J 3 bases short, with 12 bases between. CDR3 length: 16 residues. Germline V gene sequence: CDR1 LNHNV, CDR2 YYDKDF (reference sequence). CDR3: CATSRDRAGFYNEQFF. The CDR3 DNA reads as TGTGCCACCAGCAGAGATCGGGCAGGGTTCTACAATGAGCAGTTCTTC.

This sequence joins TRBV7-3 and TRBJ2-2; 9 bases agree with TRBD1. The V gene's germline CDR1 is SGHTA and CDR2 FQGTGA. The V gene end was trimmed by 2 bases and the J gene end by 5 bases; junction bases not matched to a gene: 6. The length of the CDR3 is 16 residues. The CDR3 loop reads CASSLGGTGFTGELFF. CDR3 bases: TGTGCCAGCAGCTTAGGCGGGACAGGGTTTACCGGGGAGCTGTTTTTT.

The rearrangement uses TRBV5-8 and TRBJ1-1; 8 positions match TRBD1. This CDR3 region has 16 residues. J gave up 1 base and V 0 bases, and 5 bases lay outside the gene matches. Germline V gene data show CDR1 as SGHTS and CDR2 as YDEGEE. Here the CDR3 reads CASSLDAGTGNTEAFF. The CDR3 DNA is TGTGCCAGCAGCTTGGACGCCGGGACAGGGAACACTGAAGCTTTCTTT.

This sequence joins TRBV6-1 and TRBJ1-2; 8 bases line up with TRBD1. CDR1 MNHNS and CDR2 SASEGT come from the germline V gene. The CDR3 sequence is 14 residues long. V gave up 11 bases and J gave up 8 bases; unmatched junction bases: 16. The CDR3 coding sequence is TGTGCCGGAGACTCAGGGGGCAGTGGCAAAGGCTACACCTTC. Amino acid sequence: CAGDSGGSGKGYTF.

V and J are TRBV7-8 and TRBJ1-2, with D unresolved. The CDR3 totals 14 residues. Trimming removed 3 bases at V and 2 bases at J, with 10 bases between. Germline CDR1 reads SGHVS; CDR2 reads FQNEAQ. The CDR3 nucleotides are TGTGCCAGCAGCTTTAGCAGTACCAACTATGGCTACACCTTC. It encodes CASSFSSTNYGYTF.

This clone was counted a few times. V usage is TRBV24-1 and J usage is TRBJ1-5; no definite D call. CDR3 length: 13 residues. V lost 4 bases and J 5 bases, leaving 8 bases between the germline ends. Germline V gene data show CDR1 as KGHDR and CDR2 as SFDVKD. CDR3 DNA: TGTGCCACCAGTGACAAGTCAGATCAGCCCCAGCATTTT. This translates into CATSDKSDQPQHF.

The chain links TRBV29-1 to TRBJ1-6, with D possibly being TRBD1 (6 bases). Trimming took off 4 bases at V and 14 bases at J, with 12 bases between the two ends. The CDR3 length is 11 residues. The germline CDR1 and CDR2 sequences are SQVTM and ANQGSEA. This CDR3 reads CSVGEGGALHF. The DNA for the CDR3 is TGCAGCGTTGGTGAGGGGGGGGCCCTCCACTTT.